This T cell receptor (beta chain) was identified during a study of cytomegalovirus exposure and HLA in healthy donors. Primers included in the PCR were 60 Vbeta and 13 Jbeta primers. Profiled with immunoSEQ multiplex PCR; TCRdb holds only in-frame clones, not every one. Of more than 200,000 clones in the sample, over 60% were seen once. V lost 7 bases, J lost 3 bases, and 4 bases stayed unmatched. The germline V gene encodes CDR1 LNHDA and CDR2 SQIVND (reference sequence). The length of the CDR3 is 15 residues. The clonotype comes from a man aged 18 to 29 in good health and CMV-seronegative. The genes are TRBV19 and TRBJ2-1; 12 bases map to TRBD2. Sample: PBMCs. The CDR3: CASNLAGGFYNEQFF. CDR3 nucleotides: TGTGCCAGTAATCTAGCGGGAGGGTTCTACAATGAGCAGTTCTTC.